The 2 T cell receptor beta chains listed next were all sequenced from one sample in a study of blood T cell repertoires in COVID-19. The data were produced by immunoSEQ multiplex PCR, yet TCRdb's version contains in-frame clones alone and is incomplete. Of 65,000 to 90,000 clones listed, approximately 77% are singletons. The sequenced sample consisted of peripheral blood. These receptors came from a man aged 70 or older with COVID-19, enrolled during active disease.

The chain recombines TRBV6-1 with TRBJ2-7; D not certain. The CDR3 loop spans 13 amino acids. Trimming pared 7 bases from V and 3 bases from J, leaving 13 bases between. Germline CDR1 reads MNHNS; CDR2 reads SASEGT. Here the CDR3 reads CASTSLVGYEQYF. The CDR3 nucleotides are TGTGCCAGCACCAGTCTAGTAGGCTACGAGCAGTACTTC.

The chain links TRBV18 to TRBJ1-5; 12 bases fit TRBD1. V shed 4 bases and J 6 bases; nucleotides not matched to a gene: 10. Germline assignment: CDR1 KGHSH and CDR2 LQKENI. The CDR3 totals 17 residues. Here the CDR3 DNA reads TGTGCCAGCTCACTAAACAAAGGGACAGGGGGCGGTCAGCCCCAGCATTTT. Residues: CASSLNKGTGGGQPQHF.